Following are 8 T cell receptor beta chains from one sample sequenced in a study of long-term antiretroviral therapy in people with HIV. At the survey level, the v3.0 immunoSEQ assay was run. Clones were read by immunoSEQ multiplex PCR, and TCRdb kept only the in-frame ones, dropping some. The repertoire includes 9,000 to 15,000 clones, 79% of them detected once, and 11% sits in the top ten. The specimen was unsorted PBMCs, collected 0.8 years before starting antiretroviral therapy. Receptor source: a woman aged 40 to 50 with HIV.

CDR3 region: CASSLRQGAADTQYF. DNA of the CDR3: TGCGCCAGCAGCTTACGACAGGGGGCGGCAGATACGCAGTATTTT. The gene calls are TRBV5-1 and TRBJ2-3; 10 positions match TRBD1. The CDR3 consists of 15 residues. The germline gives CDR1 SGHRS, CDR2 YFSETQ. Unmatched junction bases numbered 4, after V lost 2 bases and J lost 4 bases.

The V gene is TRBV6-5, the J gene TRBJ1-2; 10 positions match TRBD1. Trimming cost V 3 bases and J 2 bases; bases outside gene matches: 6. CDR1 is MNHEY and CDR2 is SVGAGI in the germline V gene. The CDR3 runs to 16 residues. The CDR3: CASSYSRTGGNYGYTF. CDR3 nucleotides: TGTGCCAGCAGTTATTCCCGGACAGGGGGGAACTATGGCTACACCTTC.

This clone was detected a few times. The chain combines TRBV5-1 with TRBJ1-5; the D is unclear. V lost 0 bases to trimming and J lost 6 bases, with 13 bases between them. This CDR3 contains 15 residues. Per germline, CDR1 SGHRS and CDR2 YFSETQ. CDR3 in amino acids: CASSLAGARGQPQHF. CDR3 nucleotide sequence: TGCGCCAGCAGCTTGGCGGGAGCCCGGGGTCAGCCCCAGCATTTT.

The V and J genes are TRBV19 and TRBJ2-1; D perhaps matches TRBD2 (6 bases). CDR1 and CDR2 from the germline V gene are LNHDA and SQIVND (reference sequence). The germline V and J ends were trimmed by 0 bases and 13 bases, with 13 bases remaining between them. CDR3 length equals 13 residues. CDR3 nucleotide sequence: TGTGCCAGTAGTATAGAACCGGGACTTATACAGTTCTTC. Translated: CASSIEPGLIQFF. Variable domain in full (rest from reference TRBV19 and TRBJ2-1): DGGITQSPKYLFRKEGQNVTLSCEQNLNHDAMYWYRQDPGQGLRLIYYSQIVNDFQKGDIAEGYSVSREKKESFPLTVTSAQKNPTAFYLCASSIEPGLIQFFGPGTRLTVL.

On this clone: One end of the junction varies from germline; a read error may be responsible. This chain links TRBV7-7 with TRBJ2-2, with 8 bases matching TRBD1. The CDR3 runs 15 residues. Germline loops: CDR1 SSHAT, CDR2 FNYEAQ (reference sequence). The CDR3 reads CASSPSSQGAGELFF. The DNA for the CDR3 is TGTGCTAGCAGCCCCTCTTCACAGGGGGCCGGGGAGCTGTTTTTT.

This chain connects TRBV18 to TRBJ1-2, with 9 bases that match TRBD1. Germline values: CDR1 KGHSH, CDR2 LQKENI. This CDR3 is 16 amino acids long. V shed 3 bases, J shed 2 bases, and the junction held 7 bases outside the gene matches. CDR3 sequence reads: CASSPGQGNPNYGYTF. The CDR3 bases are TGTGCCAGCTCACCGGGACAGGGTAACCCGAACTATGGCTACACCTTC.

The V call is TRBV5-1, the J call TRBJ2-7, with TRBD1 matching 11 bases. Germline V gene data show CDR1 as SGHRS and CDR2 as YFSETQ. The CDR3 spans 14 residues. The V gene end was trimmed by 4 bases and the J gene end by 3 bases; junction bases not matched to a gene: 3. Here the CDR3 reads CASSPGQGDYEQYF. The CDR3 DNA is TGCGCCAGCAGCCCGGGACAGGGGGACTACGAGCAGTACTTC. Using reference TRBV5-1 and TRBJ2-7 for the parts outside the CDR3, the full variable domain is KAGVTQTPRYLIKTRGQQVTLSCSPISGHRSVSWYQQTPGQGLQFLFEYFSETQRNKGNFPGRFSGRQFSNSRSEMNVSTLELGDSALYLCASSPGQGDYEQYFGPGTRLTVT.

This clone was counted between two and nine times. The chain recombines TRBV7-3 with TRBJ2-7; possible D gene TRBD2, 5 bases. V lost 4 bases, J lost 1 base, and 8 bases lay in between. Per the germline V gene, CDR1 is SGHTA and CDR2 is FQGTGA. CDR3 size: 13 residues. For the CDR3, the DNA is TGTGCCAGCAGCTCGGGGTCGTCCTACGAGCAGTACTTC. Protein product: CASSSGSSYEQYF. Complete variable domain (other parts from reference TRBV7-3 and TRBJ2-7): GAGVSQTPSNKVTEKGKYVELRCDPISGHTALYWYRQSLGQGPEFLIYFQGTGAADDSGLPNDRFFAVRPEGSVSTLKIQRTERGDSAVYLCASSSGSSYEQYFGPGTRLTVT.